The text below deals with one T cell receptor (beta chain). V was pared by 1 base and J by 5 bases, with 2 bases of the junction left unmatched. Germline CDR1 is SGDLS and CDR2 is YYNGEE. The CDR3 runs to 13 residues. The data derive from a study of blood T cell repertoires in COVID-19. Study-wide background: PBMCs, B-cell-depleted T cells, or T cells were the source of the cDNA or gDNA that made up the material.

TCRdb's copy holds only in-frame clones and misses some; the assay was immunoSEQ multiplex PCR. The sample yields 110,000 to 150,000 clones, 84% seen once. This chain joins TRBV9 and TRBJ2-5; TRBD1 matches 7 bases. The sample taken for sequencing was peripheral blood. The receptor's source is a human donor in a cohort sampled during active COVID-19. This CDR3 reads CASSVRGLETQYF. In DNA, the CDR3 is TGTGCCAGCAGCGTAAGGGGGCTCGAGACCCAGTACTTC. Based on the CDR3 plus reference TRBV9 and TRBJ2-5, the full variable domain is DSGVTQTPKHLITATGQRVTLRCSPRSGDLSVYWYQQSLDQGLQFLIQYYNGEERAKGNILERFSAQQFPDLHSELNLSSLELGDSALYFCASSVRGLETQYFGPGTRLLVL.